The 10 T cell receptor beta chains below all came from one sample that was sequenced in a study of T cell responses to AZD1222 COVID-19 vaccine (dated by TCRdb to the early 2020s). The library relied on the immunoSEQ multiplex PCR assay. Not all clones reach the TCRdb copy of this immuneACCESS table, which keeps in-frame sequences only. Checked studies attribute under half of the gap to unresolved V genes and leave the rest unexplained. The sample has approximately 150,000 clones on record, less than 95% of them singletons. The biggest ten clones account for about 2.6% of the sample. The time point label, read with the paper, signifies: baseline before first vaccination. Sequencing was performed on peripheral blood, taken on day 0 of AZD1222 vaccination. Receptor source: an adult in good health.

This clone came up once. The chain uses TRBV14 and TRBJ2-5, with D maybe TRBD1 (7 bases). CDR1 SGHDN and CDR2 FVKESK come from the germline V gene. The germline V and J ends were trimmed by 4 bases and 2 bases, with 11 bases remaining between them. This CDR3 region has 14 residues. The CDR3 DNA reads TGTGCCAGCAGCCCCAGGGGGGCACAAGAGACCCAGTACTTC. Its protein is CASSPRGAQETQYF.

The rearrangement joins TRBV5-6 to TRBJ1-2; D is perhaps TRBD1 (5 bases). This CDR3 region has 14 residues. Germline CDR1 is SGHDT and CDR2 is YYEEEE. V lost 2 bases, J lost 6 bases, and 14 bases lay in between. CDR3 in amino acids: CASSFPQTDDGYTF. The CDR3 DNA is TGTGCCAGCAGCTTCCCTCAGACAGACGATGGCTACACCTTC.

J is TRBJ1-2 and V is TRBV12-3 or TRBV12-4, with unresolved D. V lost 3 bases, J lost 8 bases, and 10 bases lay in between. The CDR3 loop spans 12 amino acids. As DNA, the CDR3 is TGTGCCAGCAGTTTTAACAGAAAGGGCTACACCTTC. Encoded protein: CASSFNRKGYTF.

This clone was seen a single time. V usage is TRBV24-1 and J usage is TRBJ1-2, with 10 bases matching TRBD1. CDR1 and CDR2 from the germline V gene are KGHDR and SFDVKD. This CDR3 comprises 15 residues. V was clipped by 3 bases and J by 3 bases; unmatched bases: 3. The DNA of the CDR3 is TGTGCCACCAGTGATCCGACAGGGGGCGACTATGGCTACACCTTC. Translation: CATSDPTGGDYGYTF.

V is TRBV15 and J is TRBJ2-2; D not certain. The V and J ends lost 0 bases and 2 bases respectively, with 4 bases between them. The germline gives CDR1 LNHNV, CDR2 YYDKDF (reference sequence). The CDR3 length is 14 residues. Here the CDR3 reads CATSRDLNTGELFF. The DNA for the CDR3 is TGTGCCACCAGCAGAGATCTAAACACCGGGGAGCTGTTTTTT.

A single count supports this clone. The chain has TRBV18 and TRBJ2-7; maybe TRBD1 (6 bases). Trimming took 5 bases from V and 1 from J, leaving 12 bases between them. CDR1 and CDR2 (germline): KGHSH, LQKENI. The CDR3 is made up of 14 amino acids. The CDR3 DNA sequence: TGTGCCAGCTCAGAATACAGGGATTCCTACGAGCAGTACTTC. It codes for CASSEYRDSYEQYF.

This CDR3 reads CASSYTQGIDTQYF. CDR3 DNA: TGTGCCAGCAGTTACACCCAGGGCATCGATACGCAGTATTTT. The chain recombines TRBV6-2 or TRBV6-3 with TRBJ2-3; tentative D call: TRBD1 (5 bases). The V end was cut by 2 bases, the J end by 6 bases, with 12 bases between. In germline, CDR1 is MNHEY, CDR2 SVGEGT. The CDR3 has 14 residues.

The chain recombines TRBV11-2 with TRBJ2-3; the match to TRBD2 covers 10 bases. Germline CDR1 SGHAT, CDR2 FQNNGV. The CDR3 contains 15 residues. After removal of 5 bases from V and 6 bases from J, the junction contained 8 bases not matched to a gene. In DNA form, the CDR3 reads TGTGCCAGCAGCCCCGGGACTAGCGCCATTGATACGCAGTATTTT. Its translation: CASSPGTSAIDTQYF.

The rearrangement joins TRBV7-8 to TRBJ1-2, with D maybe TRBD1 (5 bases). The V gene lost 7 bases and the J gene lost 7 bases, with 19 bases spanning the gap. Germline lookup yields CDR1 SGHVS and CDR2 FQNEAQ. This CDR3 contains 14 residues. CDR3: CASNGGWVDGGYTF. CDR3 nucleotide sequence: TGTGCCAGCAACGGGGGATGGGTCGACGGTGGCTACACCTTC. The full variable domain, in which reference TRBV7-8 and TRBJ1-2 provide the parts outside the CDR3, is GAGVSQSPRYKVAKRGQDVALRCDPISGHVSLFWYQQALGQGPEFLTYFQNEAQLDKSGLPSDRFFAERPEGSVSTLKIQRTQQEDSAVYLCASNGGWVDGGYTFGSGTRLTVV.

This clone was seen only a few times. The V gene is TRBV18, the J gene TRBJ1-2; D ambiguous. The germline V and J ends were trimmed by 6 bases and 8 bases, with 7 bases remaining between them. The V gene's germline CDR1 is KGHSH and CDR2 LQKENI. CDR3 length: 10 residues. This CDR3 is CASSGLGYTF. CDR3 DNA sequence: TGTGCCAGCTCCGGACTGGGCTACACCTTC.